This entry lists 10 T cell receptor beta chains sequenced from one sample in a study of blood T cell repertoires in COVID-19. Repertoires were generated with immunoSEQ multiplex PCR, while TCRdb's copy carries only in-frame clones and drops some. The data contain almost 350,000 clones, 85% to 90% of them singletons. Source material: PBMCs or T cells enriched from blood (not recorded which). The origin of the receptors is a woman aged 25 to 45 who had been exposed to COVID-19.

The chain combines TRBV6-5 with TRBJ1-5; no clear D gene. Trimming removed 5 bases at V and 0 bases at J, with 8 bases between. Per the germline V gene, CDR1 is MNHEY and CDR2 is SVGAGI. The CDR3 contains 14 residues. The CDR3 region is CASSPEYSNQPQHF. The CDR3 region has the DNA TGTGCCAGCAGTCCTGAGTATAGCAATCAGCCCCAGCATTTT.

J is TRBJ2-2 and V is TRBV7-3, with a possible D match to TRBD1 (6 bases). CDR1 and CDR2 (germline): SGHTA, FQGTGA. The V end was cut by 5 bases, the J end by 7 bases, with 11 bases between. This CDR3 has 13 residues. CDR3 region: CASSETGVGELFF. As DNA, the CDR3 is TGTGCCAGCAGCGAGACAGGTGTCGGGGAGCTGTTTTTT. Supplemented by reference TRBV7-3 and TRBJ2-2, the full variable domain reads GAGVSQTPSNKVTEKGKYVELRCDPISGHTALYWYRQSLGQGPEFLIYFQGTGAADDSGLPNDRFFAVRPEGSVSTLKIQRTERGDSAVYLCASSETGVGELFFGEGSRLTVL.

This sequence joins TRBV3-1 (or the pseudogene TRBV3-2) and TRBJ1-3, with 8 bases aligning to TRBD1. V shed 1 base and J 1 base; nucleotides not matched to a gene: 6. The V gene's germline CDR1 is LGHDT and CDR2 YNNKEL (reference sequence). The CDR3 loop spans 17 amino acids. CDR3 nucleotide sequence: TGTGCCAGCAGCCAAGGGAGGCAGGGGGCGTCTGGAAACACCATATATTTT. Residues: CASSQGRQGASGNTIYF.

DNA for the CDR3: TGCAGCGTTGAAGTGGGGCGTTTGTCAGATACGCAGTATTTT. Its protein product is CSVEVGRLSDTQYF. The rearrangement links TRBV29-1 to TRBJ2-3; D may be TRBD1 (5 bases). The ends were cut back, 1 base at V and 4 bases at J, with 12 bases in the middle. This CDR3 is built from 14 residues. Per germline, CDR1 SQVTM and CDR2 ANQGSEA.

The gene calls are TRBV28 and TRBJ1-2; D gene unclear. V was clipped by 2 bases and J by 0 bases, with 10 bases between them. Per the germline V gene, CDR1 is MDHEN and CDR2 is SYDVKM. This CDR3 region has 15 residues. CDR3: CASSLVHGANYGYTF. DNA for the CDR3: TGTGCCAGCAGTTTAGTACACGGGGCTAACTATGGCTACACCTTC.

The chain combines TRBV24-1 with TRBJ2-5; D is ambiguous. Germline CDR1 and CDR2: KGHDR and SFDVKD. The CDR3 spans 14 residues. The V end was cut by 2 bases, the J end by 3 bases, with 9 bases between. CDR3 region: CATSDSNPKETQYF. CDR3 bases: TGTGCCACCAGTGATTCAAACCCTAAAGAGACCCAGTACTTC.

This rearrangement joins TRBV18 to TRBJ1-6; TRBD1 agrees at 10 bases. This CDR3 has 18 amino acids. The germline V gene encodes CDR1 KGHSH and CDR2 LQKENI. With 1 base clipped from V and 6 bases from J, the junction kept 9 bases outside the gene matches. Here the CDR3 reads CASSPQEGQGLANSPLHF. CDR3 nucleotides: TGTGCCAGCTCACCACAAGAGGGACAGGGGCTTGCTAATTCACCCCTCCACTTT.

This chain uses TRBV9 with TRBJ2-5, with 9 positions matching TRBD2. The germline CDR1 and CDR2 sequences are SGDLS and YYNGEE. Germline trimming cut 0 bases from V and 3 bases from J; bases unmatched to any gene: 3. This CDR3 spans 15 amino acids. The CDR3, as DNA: TGTGCCAGCAGCGTAGACGGGACTAGCAAAGAGACCCAGTACTTC. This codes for CASSVDGTSKETQYF.

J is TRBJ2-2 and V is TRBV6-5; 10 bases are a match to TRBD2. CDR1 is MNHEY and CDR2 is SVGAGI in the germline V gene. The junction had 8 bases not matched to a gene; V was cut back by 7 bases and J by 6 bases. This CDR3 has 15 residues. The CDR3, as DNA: TGTGCCAGCACTCCTAGCGGGAGCTCGCCCGGGGAGCTGTTTTTT. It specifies CASTPSGSSPGELFF.

CDR3: CASSRQVVTYEQYF. The CDR3 DNA sequence: TGTGCCAGCAGTCGACAGGTGGTCACCTACGAGCAGTACTTC. The J gene is TRBJ2-7, the V gene TRBV6-2 or TRBV6-3, with D perhaps TRBD1 (6 bases). Germline V gene lookup returns CDR1 MNHEY and CDR2 SVGEGT. Trimming shortened V by 5 bases and J by 2 bases, and 13 bases separated the two germline ends. This CDR3 is 14 amino acids long.